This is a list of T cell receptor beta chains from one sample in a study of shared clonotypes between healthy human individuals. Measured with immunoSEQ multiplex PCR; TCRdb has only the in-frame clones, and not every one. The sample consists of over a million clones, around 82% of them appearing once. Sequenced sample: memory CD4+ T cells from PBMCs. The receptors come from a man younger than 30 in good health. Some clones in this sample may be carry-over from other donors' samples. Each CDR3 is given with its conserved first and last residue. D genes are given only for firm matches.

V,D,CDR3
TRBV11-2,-,CASRRLGPVAQFQYF
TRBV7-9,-,CASSLATGNTEAFF
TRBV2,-,CASTRSRTGELFF
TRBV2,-,CASARDTQETQYF
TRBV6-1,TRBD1,CASNRGTGVGYEQYF
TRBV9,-,CASSVYNYGYTF
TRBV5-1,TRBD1,CASSRTGDAYGYTF
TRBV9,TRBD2,CASSPRDYTDTQYF
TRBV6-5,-,CASSYSASRLDTEAFF
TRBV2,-,CASVLEKLFF
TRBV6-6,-,CASSSAMNTEAFF
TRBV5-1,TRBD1,CASSRIDRGRSNEQFF
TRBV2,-,CASGGVVDQPQHF
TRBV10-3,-,CAISETGNTEAFF
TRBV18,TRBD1,CASVATGTGGAGELFF
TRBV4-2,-,CASSPPGAVYGYTF
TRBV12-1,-,CASPGGYYNEQFF
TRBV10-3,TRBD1,CAIREQGGQETQYF
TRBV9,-,CASSAGDRLYTGELFF
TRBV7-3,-,CASSPSSSYNEQFF
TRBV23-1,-,CASSHPEDRSYEQYF
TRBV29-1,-,CSVVTGTDTQYF
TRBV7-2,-,CASSPQPVGFGTDTQYF
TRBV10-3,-,CATKGSGYGYTF
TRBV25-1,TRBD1,CASSPLQGQENTKGYTF
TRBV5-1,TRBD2,CASSLVVSSGMNTGELFF
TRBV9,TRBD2,CASSVGLAGSDEQFF
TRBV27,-,CASSLRRGAEAFF
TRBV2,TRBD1,CASSVEQGDQPQHF
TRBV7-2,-,CASSQRWSQETQYF
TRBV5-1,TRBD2,CASSLALAGLFNTGELFF
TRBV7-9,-,CASSLEVWNGEQYF
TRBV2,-,CASSATGETQYF
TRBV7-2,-,CASNRPSATGELFF
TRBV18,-,CASSPTGTAPEQYF
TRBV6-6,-,CASKGLTSTDTQYF
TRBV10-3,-,CAIKGEANTGELFF
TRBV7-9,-,CASSSLLYNEQFF
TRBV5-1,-,CASSLVAATYNEQFF
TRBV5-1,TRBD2,CASSLGLAFQETQYF
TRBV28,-,CASSPYGAGGVEKLFF
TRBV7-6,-,CASSLDGARTDTQYF
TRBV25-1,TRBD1,CASSDDRAANEKLFF
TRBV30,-,CAWSVDPNEKLFF
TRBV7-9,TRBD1,CASSLGTDNEKLFF
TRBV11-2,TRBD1,CASSLDRTGNRFF
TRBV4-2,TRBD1,CASSHPAGAGGVLQDKNEKLFF
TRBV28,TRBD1,CASSLRTGATDTQYF
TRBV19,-,CASSFRGAREQYF
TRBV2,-,CASSVWASSYNEQFF
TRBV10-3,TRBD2,CAIRSSGRPDNEQFF
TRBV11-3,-,CASSSPANTGELFF
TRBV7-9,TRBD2,CASSSRAGGLDNEQFF
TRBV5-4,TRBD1,CASMMDREETQYF